These 23 T cell receptor beta chains were all obtained from the same sample, sequenced in a study of shared clonotypes between healthy human individuals. The assay was immunoSEQ multiplex PCR, and TCRdb's table has in-frame clones only and misses some. The profile shows around 1,000,000 clones, roughly 80% of them singletons. Material for sequencing was memory CD4+ T cells from PBMCs. The subset: CD45RA-negative fraction. All receptors come from a man aged 18 to 35 in good health. Some clones in this sample may be carry-over from other donors' samples.

Comment on this clone: Other DNA sequences from this sample encode an identical CDR3 as well. J is TRBJ1-5 and V is TRBV5-1, with TRBD1 as a possible D gene (5 bases). Germline V lookup: CDR1 SGHRS, CDR2 YFSETQ. The CDR3 runs 14 residues. V lost 0 bases and J 5 bases, leaving 9 bases between the germline ends. The CDR3 spells CASSLGQGDQPQHF. The CDR3 DNA reads TGCGCCAGCAGCTTGGGCCAGGGAGATCAGCCCCAGCATTTT.

This chain links TRBV6-5 with TRBJ2-3, with D maybe TRBD2 (5 bases). CDR3 size: 15 residues. Trimming took 4 bases from V and 3 from J, leaving 14 bases between them. The germline V gene has CDR1 MNHEY and CDR2 SVGAGI. CDR3 nucleotides: TGTGCCAGCAGTTCCACCGGAGCGGCGACAGATACGCAGTATTTT. Translated: CASSSTGAATDTQYF.

This chain connects TRBV9 to TRBJ2-1; a weak D match, TRBD2 (6 bases). The CDR3 covers 16 residues. The germline V and J ends were trimmed by 0 bases and 5 bases, with 15 bases remaining between them. Germline V gives CDR1 SGDLS, CDR2 YYNGEE. The CDR3 bases are TGTGCCAGCAGCGTAGGGTTCTTAGCGGCTAACAATGAGCAGTTCTTC. Translated, it gives CASSVGFLAANNEQFF.

This clone was counted a few times. V is TRBV10-3 and J is TRBJ2-7; 10 positions agree with TRBD2. Germline CDR1 reads ENHRY; CDR2 reads SYGVKD. This CDR3 region has 13 residues. After removal of 7 bases from V and 9 bases from J, the junction contained 9 bases not matched to a gene. The CDR3, as DNA: TGTGCCATCAATTCGGAGCGGGAGGGAGGGCAGTACTTC. It specifies CAINSEREGGQYF.

The chain joins TRBV28 to TRBJ1-4; 9 nucleotides agree with TRBD1. CDR3 size: 13 residues. Germline V gene sequence: CDR1 MDHEN, CDR2 SYDVKM. V was clipped by 8 bases and J by 8 bases; unmatched bases: 6. CDR3 coding DNA: TGTGCCAGCGGCCGGGACAGGGTCGAAAAACTGTTTTTT. Its protein product is CASGRDRVEKLFF.

V and J are TRBV4-1 and TRBJ1-3, with a tentative D call TRBD1 (6 bases). This CDR3 has 12 amino acids. Trimming removed 2 bases from V and 8 bases from J, with 7 bases in between. CDR1 and CDR2 (germline): MGHRA, YSYEKL. The CDR3 here is CASSQTGHTIYF. In nucleotides, the CDR3 is TGCGCCAGCAGCCAAACAGGGCACACCATATATTTT.

The chain recombines TRBV2 with TRBJ2-7; D remains ambiguous. CDR1 and CDR2 from the germline V gene are SNHLY and FYNNEI. This CDR3 is built from 14 residues. V was trimmed by 6 bases and J by 3 bases, leaving 15 bases between them. The CDR3, as DNA: TGTGCCAGCAGGAACTCACGGTTCGACTACGAGCAGTACTTC. Protein sequence: CASRNSRFDYEQYF.

The rearrangement joins TRBV5-4 to TRBJ2-1; TRBD2 agrees at 8 bases. CDR1 SGHNT and CDR2 YYREEE come from the germline V gene (reference sequence). The CDR3 is 15 residues long. V shed 0 bases, J shed 6 bases, and the junction held 5 bases outside the gene matches. For the CDR3, the DNA is TGTGCCAGCAGCTTGGCAGGACTAGCTTCCAATGAGCAGTTCTTC. This sequence encodes CASSLAGLASNEQFF.

The V and J genes are TRBV18 and TRBJ2-1; the D gene is possibly TRBD1 (6 bases). CDR3 length equals 18 residues. The V end lost 1 base, the J end lost 5 bases, and 21 bases lay between the germline ends. Germline values: CDR1 KGHSH, CDR2 LQKENI. In DNA form, the CDR3 reads TGTGCCAGCTCACCACGGGTTCCTTTGGGACACCTGAACAATGAGCAGTTCTTC. It is translated as CASSPRVPLGHLNNEQFF.

This clone was seen once. This rearrangement joins TRBV9 to TRBJ1-4; D call uncertain. Trimming left V 0 bases short and J 6 bases short, with 15 bases between. Per the germline V gene, CDR1 is SGDLS and CDR2 is YYNGEE. CDR3 size: 16 residues. This CDR3 is CASSVGSGLDHEKLFF. CDR3 coding DNA: TGTGCCAGCAGCGTAGGGTCTGGCTTAGACCATGAAAAACTGTTTTTT.

This sequence joins TRBV7-2 and TRBJ2-7; D gene unclear. Germline V gene data show CDR1 as SGHTA and CDR2 as FQGNSA. The length of the CDR3 is 14 residues. The V end was cut by 0 bases, the J end by 7 bases, with 13 bases between. The CDR3: CASSLALEMGEQYF. The CDR3 DNA is TGTGCCAGCAGCTTAGCCCTGGAGATGGGTGAGCAGTACTTC.

Concerning this clone: This probably arose from a read error, given a far larger clone one base away. The sample has other DNA sequences that encode this CDR3 too. The CDR3 DNA reads as TGTGCCAGCAGTGGGCAAGAGACCCAGTACTTC. Translation: CASSGQETQYF. The rearrangement joins TRBV2 to TRBJ2-5; unclear D gene. The CDR3 spans 11 residues. The V end lost 4 bases, the J end lost 2 bases, and 2 bases lay between the germline ends. The germline gives CDR1 SNHLY, CDR2 FYNNEI.

Concerning this clone: Additional DNA sequences in this sample encode the identical CDR3. The chain recombines TRBV7-2 with TRBJ2-1; D tentatively fits TRBD1 or TRBD2 (5 bases each). Germline-derived CDR1 and CDR2 are SGHTA and FQGNSA. Trimming cost V 11 bases and J 4 bases, with 15 bases left between them. This CDR3 has 13 amino acids. CDR3 protein: CASSLGAYNEQFF. The CDR3 DNA is TGTGCCTCATCCCTCGGGGCGTACAATGAGCAGTTCTTC.

The chain combines TRBV5-1 with TRBJ2-1; D ambiguous. Germline CDR1 is SGHRS and CDR2 is YFSETQ. Trimming shortened V by 1 base and J by 2 bases, and 10 bases separated the two germline ends. This CDR3 contains 15 residues. This CDR3 is CASSLSDGTYNEQFF. The DNA of the CDR3 is TGCGCCAGCAGCTTGTCGGACGGAACCTACAATGAGCAGTTCTTC.

With respect to this clone: Distinct nucleotide sequences in the sample also encode this CDR3. V and J are TRBV20-1 and TRBJ2-1; D remains unclear. This CDR3 is 9 amino acids long. Germline CDR1 reads DFQATT; CDR2 reads SNEGSKA (reference sequence). Trimming cost V 3 bases and J 9 bases, with 3 bases left between them. The CDR3 sequence is CSASFEQFF. The CDR3 region has the DNA TGCAGTGCTAGCTTTGAGCAGTTCTTC.

V and J are TRBV2 and TRBJ2-5; 12 bases align to TRBD1. Unmatched junction bases numbered 3, after V lost 6 bases and J lost 4 bases. This CDR3 contains 14 residues. Germline loops: CDR1 SNHLY, CDR2 FYNNEI. CDR3 region: CASRGTGGAETQYF. The CDR3, as DNA: TGTGCCAGCAGGGGGACAGGGGGCGCAGAGACCCAGTACTTC.

The V call is TRBV30, the J call TRBJ2-7; D is possibly TRBD1 (6 bases). V lost 2 bases to trimming and J lost 2 bases, with 13 bases between them. From germline, CDR1 is GTSNPN and CDR2 SVGIG (reference sequence). This CDR3 is 14 amino acids long. CDR3 loop: CAWSNGDTAYEQYF. The CDR3 DNA is TGTGCCTGGAGTAATGGGGACACCGCCTACGAGCAGTACTTC.

The V and J genes are TRBV7-8 and TRBJ2-4; TRBD2 matches at 15 bases. The CDR3 is 18 amino acids. V trimming: 5 bases; J trimming: 0 bases; junction bases outside the gene matches: 5. Germline assignment: CDR1 SGHVS and CDR2 FQNEAQ. CDR3 residues: CASSPGLAGGLAKNIQYF. DNA for the CDR3: TGTGCCAGCAGCCCCGGACTAGCGGGAGGGCTAGCCAAAAACATTCAGTACTTC. The complete variable domain, with remaining parts taken from reference TRBV7-8 and TRBJ2-4, reads GAGVSQSPRYKVAKRGQDVALRCDPISGHVSLFWYQQALGQGPEFLTYFQNEAQLDKSGLPSDRFFAERPEGSVSTLKIQRTQQEDSAVYLCASSPGLAGGLAKNIQYFGAGTRLSVL.

This chain links TRBV28 with TRBJ2-5, with 14 nucleotides matching TRBD2. Germline V gives CDR1 MDHEN, CDR2 SYDVKM. Trimming at V came to 2 bases and at J to 8 bases, leaving 7 bases not matched to a gene. The CDR3 spans 16 residues. CDR3 sequence (DNA): TGTGCCAGCAGTTTACCGGGACTAGCGGGAGTTAACACCCAGTACTTC. Encoded protein: CASSLPGLAGVNTQYF.

This chain links TRBV6-1 with TRBJ1-5, with D unclear. The V gene's germline CDR1 is MNHNS and CDR2 SASEGT. The CDR3 consists of 14 residues. Trimming took 3 bases from V and 5 from J, leaving 11 bases between them. CDR3 DNA: TGTGCCAGCAGTGACAGTTCGTCCTATCAGCCCCAGCATTTT. Translated, it gives CASSDSSSYQPQHF.

The gene calls are TRBV18 and TRBJ2-7; TRBD1 matches 7 bases. CDR3 length: 16 amino acids. Germline V gives CDR1 KGHSH, CDR2 LQKENI. V dropped 3 bases and J dropped 6; count of bases not matched to a gene: 14. CDR3 DNA sequence: TGTGCCAGCTCACCCTGGAGAGGGGGCGACGGCGGCGAGCAGTACTTC. It codes for CASSPWRGGDGGEQYF.

V usage is TRBV28 and J usage is TRBJ1-2; D ambiguous. V lost 10 bases and J lost 5, with 11 bases in between. Per germline, CDR1 MDHEN and CDR2 SYDVKM. There are 11 residues in the CDR3. DNA for the CDR3: TGTGCCACCCAAGTAGGATATGGCTACACCTTC. It translates to CATQVGYGYTF.

The genes are TRBV27 and TRBJ1-5; the match to TRBD1 covers 7 bases. This CDR3 spans 13 amino acids. With V trimmed by 8 bases and J by 6 bases, 7 bases remained unmatched. Germline V gene sequence: CDR1 MNHEY, CDR2 SMNVEV (reference sequence). CDR3 amino acids: CASCRGLGQPQHF. In DNA, the CDR3 is TGTGCCAGCTGTAGGGGGCTAGGTCAGCCCCAGCATTTT.